This T cell receptor beta chain was sequenced during a study of blood T cells in healthy people across ages. Combining a sample-barcoded 5' primer with a J-beta primer mix, a second PCR ran for roughly 7 to 11 cycles. Each CDR3 protein gets one entry after TCRdb re-called the 5' RACE reads with MiXCR. The repertoire holds about 1.6 million distinct CDR3 sequences, with roughly 32% as singletons. Study-level findings and limits: While age rose, TCR beta diversity per million T cells dropped in a roughly linear way.

Peripheral blood samples of roughly 9.8 milliliters were drawn from each donor. A word on this clonotype: As yet, its antigen is unknown.

The TCR sequence derives from a woman aged 25 to 39 in good health. The sequencing input was blood.

The CDR3 nucleotides are TGTGCCAGCAGCGCCCTCGGGGCAGCCTACGAGCAGTACTTC. Encoded protein: CASSALGAAYEQYF. The chain combines TRBV3-1 with TRBJ2-7; D could derive from TRBD1 or TRBD2 (5 bases each). CDR1 is LGHDT, CDR2 YNNKEL, per germline (reference sequence). Trimming pared 5 bases from V and 2 bases from J, leaving 13 bases between. The CDR3 spans 14 residues.